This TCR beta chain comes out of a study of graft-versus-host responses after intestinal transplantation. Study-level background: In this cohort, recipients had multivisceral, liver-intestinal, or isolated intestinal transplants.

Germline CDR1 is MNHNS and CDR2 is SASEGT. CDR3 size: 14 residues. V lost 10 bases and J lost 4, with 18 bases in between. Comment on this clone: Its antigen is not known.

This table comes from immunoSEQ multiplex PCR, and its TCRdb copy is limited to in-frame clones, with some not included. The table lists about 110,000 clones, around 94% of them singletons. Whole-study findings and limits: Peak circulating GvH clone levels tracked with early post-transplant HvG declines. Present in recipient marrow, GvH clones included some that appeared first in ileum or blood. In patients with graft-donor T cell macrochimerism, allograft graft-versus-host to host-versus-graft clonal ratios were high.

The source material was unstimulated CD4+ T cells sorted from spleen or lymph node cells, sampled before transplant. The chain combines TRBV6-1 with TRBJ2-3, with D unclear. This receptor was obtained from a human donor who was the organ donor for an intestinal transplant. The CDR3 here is CATTLTVLADTQYF. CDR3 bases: TGTGCCACCACCCTAACGGTCCTGGCAGATACGCAGTATTTT.